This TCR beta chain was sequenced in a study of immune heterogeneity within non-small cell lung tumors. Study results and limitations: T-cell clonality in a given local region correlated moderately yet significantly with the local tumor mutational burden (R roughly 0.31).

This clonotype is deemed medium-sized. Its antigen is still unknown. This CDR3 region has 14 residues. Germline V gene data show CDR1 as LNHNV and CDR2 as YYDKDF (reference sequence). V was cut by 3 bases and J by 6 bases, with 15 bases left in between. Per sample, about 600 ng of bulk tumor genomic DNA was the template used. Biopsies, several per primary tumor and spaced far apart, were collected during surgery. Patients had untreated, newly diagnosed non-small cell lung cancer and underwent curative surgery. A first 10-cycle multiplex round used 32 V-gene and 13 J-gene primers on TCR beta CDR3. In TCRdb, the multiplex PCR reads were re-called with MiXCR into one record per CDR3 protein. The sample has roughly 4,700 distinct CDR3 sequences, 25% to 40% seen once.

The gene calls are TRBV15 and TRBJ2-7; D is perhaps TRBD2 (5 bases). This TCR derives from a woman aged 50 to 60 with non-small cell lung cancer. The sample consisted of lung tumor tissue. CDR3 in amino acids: CATSRTLGGIEQYF. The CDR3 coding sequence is TGTGCCACCAGCAGGACTCTCGGAGGTATCGAGCAGTACTTC.